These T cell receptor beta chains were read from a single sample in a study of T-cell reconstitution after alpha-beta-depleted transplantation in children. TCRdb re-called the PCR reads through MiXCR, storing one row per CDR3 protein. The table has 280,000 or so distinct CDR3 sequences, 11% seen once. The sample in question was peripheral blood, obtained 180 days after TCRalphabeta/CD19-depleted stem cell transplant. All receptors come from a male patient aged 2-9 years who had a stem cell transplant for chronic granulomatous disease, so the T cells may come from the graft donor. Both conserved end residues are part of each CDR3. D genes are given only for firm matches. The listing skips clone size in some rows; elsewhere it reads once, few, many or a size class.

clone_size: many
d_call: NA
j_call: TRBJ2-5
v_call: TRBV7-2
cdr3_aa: CASSFGSETQYF
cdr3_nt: TGTGCCAGCAGCTTTGGGTCGGAGACCCAGTACTTC

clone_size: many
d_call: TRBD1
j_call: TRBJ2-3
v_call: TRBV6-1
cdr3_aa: CASKRQGSADTQYF
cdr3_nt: TGTGCCAGCAAAAGACAGGGGAGCGCAGATACGCAGTATTTT

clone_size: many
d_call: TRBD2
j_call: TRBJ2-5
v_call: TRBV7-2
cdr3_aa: CASSLGLLAGKETQYF
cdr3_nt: TGTGCCAGCAGCTTAGGACTTCTAGCGGGGAAAGAGACCCAGTACTTC

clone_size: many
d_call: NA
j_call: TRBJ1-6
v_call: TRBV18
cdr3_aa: CASSLGLSQGSPLHF
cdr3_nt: TGTGCCAGCTCACTGGGGCTGAGTCAGGGGTCACCCCTCCACTTT

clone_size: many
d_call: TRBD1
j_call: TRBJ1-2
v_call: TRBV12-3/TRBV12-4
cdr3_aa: CASSLVDRGGNYGYTF
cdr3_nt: TGTGCCAGCAGTTTAGTAGACAGGGGAGGGAACTATGGCTACACCTTC

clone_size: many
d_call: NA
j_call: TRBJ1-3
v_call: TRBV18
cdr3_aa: CASSPAGDSSGNTIYF
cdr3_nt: TGTGCCAGCTCACCAGCAGGGGACTCCTCTGGAAACACCATATATTTT

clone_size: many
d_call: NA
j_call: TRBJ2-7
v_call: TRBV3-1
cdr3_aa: CASSQAAEQYF
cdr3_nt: TGTGCCAGCAGCCAAGCGGCCGAGCAGTACTTC

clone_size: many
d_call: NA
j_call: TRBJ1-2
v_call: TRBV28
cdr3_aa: CASRPRYGYTF
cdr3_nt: TGTGCCAGCAGACCACGATATGGCTACACCTTC

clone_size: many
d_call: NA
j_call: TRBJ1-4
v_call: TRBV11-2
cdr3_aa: CASSLEAGTNEKLFF
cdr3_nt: TGTGCCAGCAGCTTAGAAGCAGGGACTAATGAAAAACTGTTTTTT

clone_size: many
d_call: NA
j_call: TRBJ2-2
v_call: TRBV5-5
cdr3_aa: CASSLVSLRTGELFF
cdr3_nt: TGTGCCAGCAGCTTGGTTTCCCTCCGAACCGGGGAGCTGTTTTTT

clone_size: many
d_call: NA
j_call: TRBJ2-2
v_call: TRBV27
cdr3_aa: CASTQTGYTGELFF
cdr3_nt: TGTGCCAGCACCCAAACGGGGTACACCGGGGAGCTGTTTTTT

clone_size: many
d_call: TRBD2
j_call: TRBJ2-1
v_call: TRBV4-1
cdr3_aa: CASSQSPGTSGLDEQFF
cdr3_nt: TGCGCCAGCAGCCAATCCCCCGGGACTAGCGGATTAGATGAGCAGTTCTTC

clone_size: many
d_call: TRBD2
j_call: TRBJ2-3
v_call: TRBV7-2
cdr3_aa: CASSAAGGGNTQYF
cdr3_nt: TGTGCCAGCAGCGCAGCGGGAGGGGGAAATACGCAGTATTTT

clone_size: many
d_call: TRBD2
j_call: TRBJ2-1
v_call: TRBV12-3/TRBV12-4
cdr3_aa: CASRTSSGDGEQFF
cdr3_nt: TGTGCCAGCAGAACCTCTAGCGGGGATGGTGAGCAGTTCTTC

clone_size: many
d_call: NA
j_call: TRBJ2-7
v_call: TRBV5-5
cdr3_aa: CASSLAISYEQYF
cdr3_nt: TGTGCCAGCAGCTTGGCGATTTCCTACGAGCAGTACTTC

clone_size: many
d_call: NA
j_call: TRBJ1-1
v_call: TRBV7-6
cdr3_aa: CASSPMGGEAFF
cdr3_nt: TGTGCCAGCAGCCCCATGGGGGGTGAAGCTTTCTTT

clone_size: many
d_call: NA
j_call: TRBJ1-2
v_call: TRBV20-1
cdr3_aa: CSARDLARPNYGYTF
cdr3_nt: TGCAGTGCTAGAGATTTGGCACGGCCCAACTATGGCTACACCTTC

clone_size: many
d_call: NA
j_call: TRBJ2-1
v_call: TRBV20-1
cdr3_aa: CSARIGAYWGYNEQFF
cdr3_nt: TGCAGTGCTAGAATCGGAGCGTATTGGGGTTACAATGAGCAGTTCTTC

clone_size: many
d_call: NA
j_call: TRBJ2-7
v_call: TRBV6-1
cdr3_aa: CASRSTSPYEQYF
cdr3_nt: TGTGCCAGCAGATCGACTAGTCCATACGAGCAGTACTTC

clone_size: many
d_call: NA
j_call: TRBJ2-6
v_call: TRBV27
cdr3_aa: CASSFFGGANVLTF
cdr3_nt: TGTGCCAGCAGTTTCTTTGGTGGGGCCAACGTCCTGACTTTC

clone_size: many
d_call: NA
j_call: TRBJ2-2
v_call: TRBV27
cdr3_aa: CASSLRGRRLRYTGELFF
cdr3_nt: TGTGCCAGCAGTTTAAGGGGGAGGCGCTTAAGATACACCGGGGAGCTGTTTTTT

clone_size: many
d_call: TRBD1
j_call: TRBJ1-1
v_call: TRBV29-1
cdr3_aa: CSVEGQGTKAFF
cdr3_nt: TGCAGCGTTGAAGGACAGGGGACAAAAGCTTTCTTT

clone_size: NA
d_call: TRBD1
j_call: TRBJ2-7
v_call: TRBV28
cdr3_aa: CASSLFSGQGAYEQYF
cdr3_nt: TGTGCCAGCAGTTTGTTCTCGGGACAGGGAGCATACGAGCAGTACTTC

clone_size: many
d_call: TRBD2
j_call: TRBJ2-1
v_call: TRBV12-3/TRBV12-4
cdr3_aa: CASSLTASGRNEQFF
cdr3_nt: TGTGCCAGCAGTTTAACGGCTAGCGGGAGGAATGAGCAGTTCTTC

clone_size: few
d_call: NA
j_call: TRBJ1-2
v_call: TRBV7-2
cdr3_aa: CASSSNGGSNYGYTF
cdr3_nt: TGTGCCAGCAGCTCGAACGGGGGGTCGAACTATGGCTACACCTTC

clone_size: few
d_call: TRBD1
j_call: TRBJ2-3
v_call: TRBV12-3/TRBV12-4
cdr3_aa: CASSSHSGTVTDTQYF
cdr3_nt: TGTGCCAGCAGTTCCCACTCCGGGACAGTCACAGATACGCAGTATTTT

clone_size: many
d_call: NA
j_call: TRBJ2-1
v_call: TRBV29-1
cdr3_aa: CSVVPGPISYEQFF
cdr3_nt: TGCAGCGTTGTTCCGGGACCTATTAGCTATGAGCAGTTCTTC